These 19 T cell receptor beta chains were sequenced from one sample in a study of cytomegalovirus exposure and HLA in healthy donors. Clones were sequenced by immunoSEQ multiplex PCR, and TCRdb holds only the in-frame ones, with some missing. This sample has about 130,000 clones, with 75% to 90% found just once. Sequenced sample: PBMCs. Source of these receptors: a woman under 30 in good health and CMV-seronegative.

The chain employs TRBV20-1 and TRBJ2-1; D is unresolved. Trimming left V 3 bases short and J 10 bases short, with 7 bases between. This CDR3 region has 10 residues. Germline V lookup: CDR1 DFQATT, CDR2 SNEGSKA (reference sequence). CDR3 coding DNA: TGCAGTGCTAGTCGAGCCGAGCAGTTCTTC. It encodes CSASRAEQFF.

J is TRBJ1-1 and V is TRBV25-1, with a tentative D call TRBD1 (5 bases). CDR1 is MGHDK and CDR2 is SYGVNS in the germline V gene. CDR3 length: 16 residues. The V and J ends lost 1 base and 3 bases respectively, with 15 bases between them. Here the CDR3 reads CASSEFPGGDDTEAFF. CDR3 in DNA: TGTGCCAGCAGTGAATTCCCGGGGGGGGACGACACTGAAGCTTTCTTT.

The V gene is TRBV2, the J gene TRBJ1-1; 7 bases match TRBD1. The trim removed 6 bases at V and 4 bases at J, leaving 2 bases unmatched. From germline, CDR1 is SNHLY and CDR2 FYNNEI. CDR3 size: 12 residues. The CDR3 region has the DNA TGTGCCAGCAGCAGGGGGAGCACTGAAGCTTTCTTT. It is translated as CASSRGSTEAFF.

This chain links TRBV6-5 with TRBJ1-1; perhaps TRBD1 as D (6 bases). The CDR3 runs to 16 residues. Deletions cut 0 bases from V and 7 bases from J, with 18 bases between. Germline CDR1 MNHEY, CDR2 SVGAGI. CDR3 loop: CASSYSGFGQTNEAFF. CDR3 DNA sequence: TGTGCCAGCAGTTACTCGGGGTTTGGACAGACGAATGAAGCTTTCTTT.

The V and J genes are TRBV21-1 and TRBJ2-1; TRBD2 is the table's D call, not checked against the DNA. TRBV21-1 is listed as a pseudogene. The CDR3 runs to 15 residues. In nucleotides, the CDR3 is TGTGCCAGCAATATTAAGCGGGGGGCCTACAATGAGCAGTTCTTC. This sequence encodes CASNIKRGAYNEQFF.

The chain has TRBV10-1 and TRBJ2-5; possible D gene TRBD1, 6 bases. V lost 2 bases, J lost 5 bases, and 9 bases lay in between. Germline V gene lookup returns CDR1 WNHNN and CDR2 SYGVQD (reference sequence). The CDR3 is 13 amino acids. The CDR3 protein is CASSEGGRETQYF. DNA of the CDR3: TGCGCCAGCAGTGAGGGGGGCCGGGAGACCCAGTACTTC.

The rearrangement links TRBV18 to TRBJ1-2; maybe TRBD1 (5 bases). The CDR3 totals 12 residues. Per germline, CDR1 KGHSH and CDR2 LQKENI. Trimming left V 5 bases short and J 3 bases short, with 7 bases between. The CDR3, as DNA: TGTGCCAGCTCAACAGGCTACTATGGCTACACCTTC. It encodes CASSTGYYGYTF.

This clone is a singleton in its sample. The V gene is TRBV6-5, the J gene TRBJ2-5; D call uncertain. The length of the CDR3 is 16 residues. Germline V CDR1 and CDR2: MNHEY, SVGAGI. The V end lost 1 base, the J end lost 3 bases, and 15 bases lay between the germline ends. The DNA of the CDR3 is TGTGCCAGCAGTTACTTTAGCTCAGCAAATAAAGAGACCCAGTACTTC. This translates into CASSYFSSANKETQYF.

The CDR3 nucleotides read TGCGCCAGCAGCCCCCTGGGAGGGACTAATGAAAAACTGTTTTTT. This codes for CASSPLGGTNEKLFF. The gene calls are TRBV5-1 and TRBJ1-4, with D unresolved. The CDR3 loop spans 15 amino acids. Trimming took 4 bases from V and 2 from J, leaving 12 bases between them. Germline lookup yields CDR1 SGHRS and CDR2 YFSETQ.

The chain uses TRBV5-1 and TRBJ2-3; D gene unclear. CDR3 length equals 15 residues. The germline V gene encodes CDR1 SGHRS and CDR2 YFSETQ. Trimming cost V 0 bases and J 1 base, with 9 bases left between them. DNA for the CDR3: TGCGCCAGCAGCTTGGAGCCCGTTCGCACAGATACGCAGTATTTT. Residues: CASSLEPVRTDTQYF.

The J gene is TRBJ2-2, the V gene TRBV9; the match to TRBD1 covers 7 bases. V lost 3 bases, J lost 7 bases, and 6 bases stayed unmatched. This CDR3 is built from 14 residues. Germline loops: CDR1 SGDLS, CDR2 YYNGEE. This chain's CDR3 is CASSEGQTSGELFF. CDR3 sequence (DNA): TGTGCCAGCAGCGAGGGACAGACGAGCGGGGAGCTGTTTTTT. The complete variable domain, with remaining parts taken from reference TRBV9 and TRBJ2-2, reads DSGVTQTPKHLITATGQRVTLRCSPRSGDLSVYWYQQSLDQGLQFLIQYYNGEERAKGNILERFSAQQFPDLHSELNLSSLELGDSALYFCASSEGQTSGELFFGEGSRLTVL.

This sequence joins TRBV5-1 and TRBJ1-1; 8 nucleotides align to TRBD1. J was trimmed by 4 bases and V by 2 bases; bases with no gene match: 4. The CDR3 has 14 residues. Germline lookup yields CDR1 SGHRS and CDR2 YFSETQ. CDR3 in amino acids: CASSFDRGSTEAFF. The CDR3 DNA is TGCGCCAGCAGCTTCGACAGGGGATCCACTGAAGCTTTCTTT.

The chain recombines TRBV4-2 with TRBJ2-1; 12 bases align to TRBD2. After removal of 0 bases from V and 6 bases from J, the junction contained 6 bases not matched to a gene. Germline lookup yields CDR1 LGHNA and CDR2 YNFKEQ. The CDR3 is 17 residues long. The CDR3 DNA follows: TGTGCCAGCAGCCAAGATGGTTCTAGCGGGGGGGGCAATGAGCAGTTCTTC. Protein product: CASSQDGSSGGGNEQFF.

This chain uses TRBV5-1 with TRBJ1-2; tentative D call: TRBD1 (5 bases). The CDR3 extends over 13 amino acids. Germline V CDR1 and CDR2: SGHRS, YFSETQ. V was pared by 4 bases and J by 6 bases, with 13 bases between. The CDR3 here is CASSETGSDGYTF. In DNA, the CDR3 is TGCGCCAGCAGCGAAACAGGCTCCGATGGCTACACCTTC.

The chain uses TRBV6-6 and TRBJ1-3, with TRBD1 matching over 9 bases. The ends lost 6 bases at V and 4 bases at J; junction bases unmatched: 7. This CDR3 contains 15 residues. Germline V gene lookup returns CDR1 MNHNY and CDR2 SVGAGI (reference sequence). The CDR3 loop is CASSPGQGSGNTIYF. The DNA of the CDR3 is TGTGCCAGCAGCCCGGGACAGGGCTCCGGAAACACCATATATTTT.

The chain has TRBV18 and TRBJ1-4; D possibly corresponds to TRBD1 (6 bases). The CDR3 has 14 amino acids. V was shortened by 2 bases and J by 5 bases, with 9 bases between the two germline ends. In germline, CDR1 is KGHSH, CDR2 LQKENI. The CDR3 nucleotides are TGTGCCAGCTCACCAAGACAGGCAAATGAAAAACTGTTTTTT. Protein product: CASSPRQANEKLFF.

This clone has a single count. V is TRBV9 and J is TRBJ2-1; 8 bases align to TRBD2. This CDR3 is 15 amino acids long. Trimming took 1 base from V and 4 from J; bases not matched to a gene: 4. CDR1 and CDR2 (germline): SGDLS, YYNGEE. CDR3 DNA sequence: TGTGCCAGCAGCGTATCTAGCGGGCCATACAATGAGCAGTTCTTC. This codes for CASSVSSGPYNEQFF.

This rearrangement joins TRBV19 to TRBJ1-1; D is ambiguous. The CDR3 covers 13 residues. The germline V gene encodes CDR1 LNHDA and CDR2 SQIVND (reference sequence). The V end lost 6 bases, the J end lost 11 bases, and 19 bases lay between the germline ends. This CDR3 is CASRFTRAYEAFF. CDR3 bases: TGTGCCAGTAGGTTTACGAGAGCGTACGAGGCTTTCTTT.

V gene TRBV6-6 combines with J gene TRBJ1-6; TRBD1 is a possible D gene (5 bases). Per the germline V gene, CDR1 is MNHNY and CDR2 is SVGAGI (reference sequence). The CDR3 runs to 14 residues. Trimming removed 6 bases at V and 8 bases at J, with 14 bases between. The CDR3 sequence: CASSQAGGDSPLHF. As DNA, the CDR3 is TGTGCCAGCAGCCAGGCGGGGGGGGATTCACCCCTCCACTTT.